The 20 T cell receptor beta chains reported below all come from one sample, sequenced in a study of a mutant IDH1 vaccine in newly diagnosed glioma. No antigen has been assigned to these receptors. Here immunoSEQ multiplex PCR was the method, and the copy in TCRdb shows in-frame clones only, minus some. The sample lists tens of thousands of clones; roughly 76% were seen once. Stated time point: week 35, safety follow-up. Every vaccine dose comprised 300 ug of mutant IDH1 20-mer peptide plus topical imiquimod. Sequenced material: PBMCs, taken from a glioma patient whose treatment included an IDH1 peptide vaccine. The receptors come from a man aged 35-49 years with glioma.

V gene TRBV27 combines with J gene TRBJ1-5; D ambiguous. The V gene's germline CDR1 is MNHEY and CDR2 SMNVEV (reference sequence). The CDR3 loop spans 14 amino acids. Trimming took 2 bases from V and 3 from J, leaving 8 bases between them. The CDR3 spells CASSLGGYNQPQHF. CDR3 sequence (DNA): TGTGCCAGCAGTTTAGGAGGGTACAATCAGCCCCAGCATTTT.

This chain uses TRBV28 with TRBJ1-1, with a possible D match to TRBD1 (5 bases). The V end lost 1 base, the J end lost 8 bases, and 8 bases lay between the germline ends. This CDR3 contains 12 residues. CDR1 is MDHEN and CDR2 is SYDVKM in the germline V gene. In DNA form, the CDR3 reads TGTGCCAGCAGTTTATTTAGGACAGAAGCTTTCTTT. This translates into CASSLFRTEAFF.

This chain joins TRBV7-3 and TRBJ2-4; D may be TRBD1 or TRBD2 (5 bases each). The V end lost 5 bases, the J end lost 0 bases, and 11 bases lay between the germline ends. The germline CDR1 and CDR2 sequences are SGHTA and FQGTGA. The CDR3 runs to 15 residues. CDR3 region: CASSTDGTAKNIQYF. CDR3 nucleotides: TGTGCCAGCAGCACTGACGGGACAGCCAAAAACATTCAGTACTTC.

The chain employs TRBV21-1 and TRBJ1-5. TRBV21-1 is tagged as a pseudogene. The CDR3 is 17 residues long. DNA for the CDR3: TGTGCCAGCACCGTGATGGGAGAGAGGGCAGGCAATCAGCCCCAGCATTTT. It is translated as CASTVMGERAGNQPQHF.

This clone was picked up one time. The rearrangement links TRBV2 to TRBJ2-3, with D maybe TRBD2 (5 bases). Germline lookup yields CDR1 SNHLY and CDR2 FYNNEI. This CDR3 spans 17 amino acids. Trimming took off 0 bases at V and 1 base at J, with 14 bases between the two ends. The CDR3 sequence: CASSEALLGRGTDTQYF. CDR3 DNA: TGTGCCAGCAGTGAAGCGCTTCTCGGGCGGGGCACAGATACGCAGTATTTT.

The chain is built from TRBV6-6 and TRBJ2-1; D is undetermined. This CDR3 spans 13 amino acids. V lost 2 bases, J lost 3 bases, and 5 bases lay in between. Germline assignment: CDR1 MNHNY and CDR2 SVGAGI (reference sequence). The DNA for the CDR3 is TGTGCCAGCAGTTACGTCAGCTACAATGAGCAGTTCTTC. Translation: CASSYVSYNEQFF.

J is TRBJ2-7 and V is TRBV5-3; TRBD2 matches at 8 bases. TRBV5-3 is sorted into the ORF group, with uncertain function. After removal of 3 bases from V and 0 bases from J, the junction contained 8 bases not matched to a gene. This CDR3 spans 16 amino acids. CDR3 sequence: CARSSTTSGFSYEQYF. CDR3 DNA sequence: TGTGCCAGAAGCTCTACTACTAGCGGTTTCTCCTACGAGCAGTACTTC.

The chain joins TRBV19 to TRBJ1-1, with D unresolved. The germline CDR1 and CDR2 sequences are LNHDA and SQIVND (reference sequence). With 0 bases removed from V and 5 bases from J, the gap between germline ends came to 13 bases. The CDR3 has 15 residues. The CDR3 is CASSIDGGGRTEAFF. The DNA of the CDR3 is TGTGCCAGTAGTATAGATGGAGGAGGAAGGACTGAAGCTTTCTTT.

The chain has TRBV5-5 and TRBJ2-7; 10 nucleotides line up with TRBD2. The CDR3 spans 15 residues. V trimming: 2 bases; J trimming: 3 bases; junction bases outside the gene matches: 5. Looked up from germline, CDR1 is SGHKS and CDR2 is YYEKEE (reference sequence). Written as DNA, the CDR3 is TGTGCCAGCAGCTTTAGCGGGGGGCCCTACTACGAGCAGTACTTC. This translates into CASSFSGGPYYEQYF.

This clone was recorded a few times. The rearrangement joins TRBV10-3 to TRBJ1-1; TRBD1 might be the D (6 bases). The length of the CDR3 is 15 residues. In germline, CDR1 is ENHRY, CDR2 SYGVKD. V lost 6 bases and J lost 0, with 14 bases in between. CDR3 amino acids: CAISASGDMNTEAFF. DNA for the CDR3: TGTGCCATCAGCGCTTCCGGGGACATGAACACTGAAGCTTTCTTT.

The V and J genes are TRBV7-2 and TRBJ2-1; 11 positions match TRBD1. The CDR3 is 18 residues long. Trimming cost V 0 bases and J 3 bases; bases outside gene matches: 7. The V gene's germline CDR1 is SGHTA and CDR2 FQGNSA. This CDR3 is CASSLAASGTGGYNEQFF. The CDR3 coding sequence is TGTGCCAGCAGCTTAGCAGCCTCCGGGACAGGGGGCTACAATGAGCAGTTCTTC.

In its sample, this clone was seen once. The V and J genes are TRBV15 and TRBJ1-3; D unresolved. CDR1 is LNHNV, CDR2 YYDKDF, per germline (reference sequence). The CDR3 covers 13 residues. V was clipped by 5 bases and J by 1 base, with 6 bases between them. The CDR3: CATSLGSGNTIYF. The DNA for the CDR3 is TGTGCCACCAGCCTTGGGTCTGGAAACACCATATATTTT.

The rearrangement uses TRBV19 and TRBJ2-7, with D perhaps matching TRBD1 (6 bases). Germline CDR1 LNHDA, CDR2 SQIVND (reference sequence). Trimming left V 0 bases short and J 6 bases short, with 12 bases between. The CDR3 runs to 14 residues. CDR3 coding DNA: TGTGCCAGTAGTATAGATTCAGGGGCGGGCGAGCAGTACTTC. It encodes CASSIDSGAGEQYF.

The chain employs TRBV28 and TRBJ2-7; the match to TRBD2 covers 8 bases. Germline trimming cut 1 base from V and 0 bases from J; bases unmatched to any gene: 8. There are 17 residues in the CDR3. Germline CDR1 MDHEN, CDR2 SYDVKM. CDR3: CASSLLASGSSSYEQYF. The CDR3 DNA reads TGTGCCAGCAGTTTATTGGCTAGCGGGTCGAGCTCCTACGAGCAGTACTTC.

The chain combines TRBV27 with TRBJ2-7, with TRBD1 matching over 8 bases. Unmatched junction bases numbered 12, after V lost 5 bases and J lost 0 bases. The CDR3 contains 17 residues. Looked up from germline, CDR1 is MNHEY and CDR2 is SMNVEV (reference sequence). CDR3 loop: CASSPLPDRGDSYEQYF. The CDR3 DNA sequence: TGTGCCAGCAGTCCACTTCCCGACAGGGGCGACTCCTACGAGCAGTACTTC.

The J gene is TRBJ2-3, the V gene TRBV12-2; the tabulated D call, TRBD2, remains unverified against the DNA. TRBV12-2 is reported as a pseudogene. This CDR3 is built from 14 residues. Written as DNA, the CDR3 is TGTGCAAGTCGCTTAGCGGTCCGAGGAGATACGCAGTATTTT. Protein: CASRLAVRGDTQYF.

This chain joins TRBV4-3 and TRBJ1-4; perhaps TRBD1 as D (6 bases). V was pared by 1 base and J by 11 bases, with 32 bases between. The CDR3 has 20 residues. CDR1 LGHNA and CDR2 YSLEER come from the germline V gene. The CDR3 nucleotides read TGCGCCAGCAGCCAAGGCCCCGGGGGCCAAGTTAGCGAGGGCCATCTGAAACTGTTTTTT. Encoded protein: CASSQGPGGQVSEGHLKLFF.

The J gene is TRBJ2-3, the V gene TRBV5-6, with TRBD2 as a possible D gene (5 bases). The CDR3 extends over 15 amino acids. Germline lookup yields CDR1 SGHDT and CDR2 YYEEEE. V dropped 1 base and J dropped 4 bases, with 13 bases sitting between them. The CDR3 DNA reads TGTGCCAGCAGCTTGATTATAGCGACGGCAGATACGCAGTATTTT. Protein sequence: CASSLIIATADTQYF.

V usage is TRBV12-5 and J usage is TRBJ2-7; possible D gene TRBD2, 5 bases. The CDR3 spans 13 residues. CDR1 is LGHNT, CDR2 FRNRAP, per germline. Trimming took off 2 bases at V and 5 bases at J, with 10 bases between the two ends. CDR3 DNA sequence: TGTGCTAGTGGTTTGTACCCGGGGAACGAGCAGTACTTC. Its translation is CASGLYPGNEQYF.

The sample holds a few counts of this clone. The chain links TRBV5-1 to TRBJ2-5, with 8 bases fitting TRBD1. Germline loops: CDR1 SGHRS, CDR2 YFSETQ. Trimming took 6 bases from V and 7 from J; bases not matched to a gene: 8. There are 13 residues in the CDR3. DNA for the CDR3: TGCGCCAGCAACCTCGGACAGGGAGGGACCCAGTACTTC. Amino acids: CASNLGQGGTQYF.